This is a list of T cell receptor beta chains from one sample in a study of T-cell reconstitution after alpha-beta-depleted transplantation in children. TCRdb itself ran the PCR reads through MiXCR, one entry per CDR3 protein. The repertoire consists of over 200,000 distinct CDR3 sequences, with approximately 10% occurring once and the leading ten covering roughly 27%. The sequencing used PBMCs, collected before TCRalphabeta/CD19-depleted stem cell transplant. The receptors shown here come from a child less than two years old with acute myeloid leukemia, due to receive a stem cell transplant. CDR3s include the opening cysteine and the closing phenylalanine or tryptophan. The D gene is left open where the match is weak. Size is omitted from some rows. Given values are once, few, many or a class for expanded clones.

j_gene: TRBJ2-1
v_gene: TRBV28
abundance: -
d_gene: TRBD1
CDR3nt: TGTGCCAGCAGGAACTCAGGGGGCTCCTACAATGAGCAGTTCTTC
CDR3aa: CASRNSGGSYNEQFF

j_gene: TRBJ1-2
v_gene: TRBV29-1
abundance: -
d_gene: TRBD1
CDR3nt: TGCAGCGTCGTTGGGACAGGGCATGACGGCTATGGCTACACCTTC
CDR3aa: CSVVGTGHDGYGYTF

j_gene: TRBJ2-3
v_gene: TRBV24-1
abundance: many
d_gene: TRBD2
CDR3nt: TGTGCCACCAGTGATTTTGGGACTAGCGGGAGCGCCGGGGATACGCAGTATTTT
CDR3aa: CATSDFGTSGSAGDTQYF

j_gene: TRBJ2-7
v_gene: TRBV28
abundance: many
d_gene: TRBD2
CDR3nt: TGTGCCAGCAGTTTATGGGGCGGGGGAAACTCCTACGAGCAGTACTTC
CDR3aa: CASSLWGGGNSYEQYF

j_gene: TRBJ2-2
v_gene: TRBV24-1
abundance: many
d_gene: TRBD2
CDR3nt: TGTGCCACCAGTGATTCGCCCGCTAGCGGGAGGGCCAACGGGGAGCTGTTTTTT
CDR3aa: CATSDSPASGRANGELFF

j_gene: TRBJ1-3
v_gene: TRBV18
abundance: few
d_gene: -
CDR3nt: TGTGCCAGCTCACCCTTTGTCTCTGGAAACACCATATATTTT
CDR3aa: CASSPFVSGNTIYF

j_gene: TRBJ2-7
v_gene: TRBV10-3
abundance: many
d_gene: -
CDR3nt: TGTGCCATCAGTGAGCCACCCCCGGGGTACAGCGATCGGGAGCAGTACTTC
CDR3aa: CAISEPPPGYSDREQYF

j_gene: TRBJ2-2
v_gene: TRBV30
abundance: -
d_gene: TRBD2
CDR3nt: TGTGCCTGGAGACTAGCGGGAAACACCGGGGAGCTGTTTTTT
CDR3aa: CAWRLAGNTGELFF

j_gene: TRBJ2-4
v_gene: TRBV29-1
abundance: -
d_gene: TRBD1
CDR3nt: TGCAGCGCCTGGGACAGCGAAAACATTCAGTACTTC
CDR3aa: CSAWDSENIQYF

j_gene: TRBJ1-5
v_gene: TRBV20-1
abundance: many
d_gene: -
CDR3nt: TGCAGTGGGGCGAGTTCCATGAGCAATCAGCCCCAGCATTTT
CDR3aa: CSGASSMSNQPQHF

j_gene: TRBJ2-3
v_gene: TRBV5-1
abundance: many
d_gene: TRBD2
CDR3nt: TGCGCCAGCAGCTTGGTGGGGACTAGCGGGAGAAGGTTCACAGATACGCAGTATTTT
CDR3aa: CASSLVGTSGRRFTDTQYF

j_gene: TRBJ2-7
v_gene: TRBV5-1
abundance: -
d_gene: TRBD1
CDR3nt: TGCGCCAGCAGCTTTTCGGACAGGATCCCCTACGAGCAGCACTTC
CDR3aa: CASSFSDRIPYEQHF

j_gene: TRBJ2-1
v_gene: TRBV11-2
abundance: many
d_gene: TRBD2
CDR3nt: TGTGCCAGCAGCCGAAAAGGGACTAGCGGGAGCTCCTACAATGAGCAGTTCTTC
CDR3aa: CASSRKGTSGSSYNEQFF

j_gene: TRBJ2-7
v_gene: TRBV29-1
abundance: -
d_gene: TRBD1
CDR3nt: TGCAGCGTTAGTACTACAGGGGTGCACTCCTACGAGCAGTACTTC
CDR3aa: CSVSTTGVHSYEQYF

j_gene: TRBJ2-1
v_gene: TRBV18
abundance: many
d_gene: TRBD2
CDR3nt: TGTGCCAGCTCACCTTTCTACTTGACTAGCGGGGCCAATGAGCAGTTCTTC
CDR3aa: CASSPFYLTSGANEQFF

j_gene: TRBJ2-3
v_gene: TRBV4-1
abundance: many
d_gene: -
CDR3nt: TGCGCCAGCAGCCATCCGGGGGGCACAGATACGCAGTATTTT
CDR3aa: CASSHPGGTDTQYF

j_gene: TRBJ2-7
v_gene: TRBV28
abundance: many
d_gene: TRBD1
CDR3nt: TGTGCCAGCAGGGCCGGCGGACAGGGGGCAGGAGAGCAGTACTTC
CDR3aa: CASRAGGQGAGEQYF

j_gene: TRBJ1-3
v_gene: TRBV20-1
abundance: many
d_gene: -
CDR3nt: TGCAGTGCTAGAGATCGGGGGGGTCCCAGCTCTGGAAACACCATATATTTT
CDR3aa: CSARDRGGPSSGNTIYF

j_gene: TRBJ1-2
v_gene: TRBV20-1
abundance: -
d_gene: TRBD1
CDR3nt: TGCAGTGCTGGGACAGGGACCTATGGCTACACCTTC
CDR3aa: CSAGTGTYGYTF

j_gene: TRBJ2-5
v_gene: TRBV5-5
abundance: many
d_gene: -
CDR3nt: TGTGCCAGCAGCTGGGGAGGGGGGGGAGAGACCCAGTACTTC
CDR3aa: CASSWGGGGETQYF

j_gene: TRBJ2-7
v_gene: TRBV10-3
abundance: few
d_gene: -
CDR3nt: TGTGCCATCAGTGCCCAGGAGGGGTATGGGCAGTACTTC
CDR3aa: CAISAQEGYGQYF

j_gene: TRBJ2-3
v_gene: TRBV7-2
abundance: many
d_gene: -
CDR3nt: TGTGCCAGCAGTCAATTCTACGGGAGAGTAGGAGATACGCAGTATTTT
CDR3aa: CASSQFYGRVGDTQYF

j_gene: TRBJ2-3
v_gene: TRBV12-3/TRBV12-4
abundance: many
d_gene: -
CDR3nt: TGTGCCAGCAGACCTACGGGTGGTACGCAGTATTTT
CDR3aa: CASRPTGGTQYF

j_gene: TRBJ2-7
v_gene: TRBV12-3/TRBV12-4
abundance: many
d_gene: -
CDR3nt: TGTGCCAGCAGTTCGCGGCGGGAAGGGGACGAGCAGTACTTC
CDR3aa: CASSSRREGDEQYF

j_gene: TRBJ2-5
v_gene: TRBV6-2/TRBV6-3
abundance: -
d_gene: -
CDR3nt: TGTGCCAGCAGTTACTCGAAGAAGTTGCCCAGCCAAGAGACCCAGTACTTC
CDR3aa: CASSYSKKLPSQETQYF

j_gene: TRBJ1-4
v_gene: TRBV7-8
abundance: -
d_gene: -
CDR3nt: TGTGCCAGCAGGCGCGGGGGTTATGAAAAACTGTTTTTT
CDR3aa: CASRRGGYEKLFF

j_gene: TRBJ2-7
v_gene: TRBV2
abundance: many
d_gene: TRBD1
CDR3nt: TGTGCCAGCAACCGACAGGGCTCGGCCTACGAGCAGTACTTC
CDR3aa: CASNRQGSAYEQYF

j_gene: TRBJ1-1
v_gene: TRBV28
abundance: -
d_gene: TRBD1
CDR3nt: TGTGCCAGCAGTCAAACAGGGGGAGGGAACACTGAAGCTTTCTTT
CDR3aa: CASSQTGGGNTEAFF

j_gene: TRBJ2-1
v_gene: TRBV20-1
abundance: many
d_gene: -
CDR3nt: TGCAGTGGGGTTGGGGACATTCAGCAGTTCTTC
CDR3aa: CSGVGDIQQFF

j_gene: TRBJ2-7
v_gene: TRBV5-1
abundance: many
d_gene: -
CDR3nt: TGCGCCAGCAGCTCCGGGAGTGGCTCCTACGAGCAGTACTTC
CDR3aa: CASSSGSGSYEQYF

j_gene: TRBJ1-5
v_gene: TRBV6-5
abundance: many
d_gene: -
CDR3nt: TGTGCCAGCAGTTACTCAGGGGCGGTGGAACAGCCCCAGCATTTT
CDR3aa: CASSYSGAVEQPQHF

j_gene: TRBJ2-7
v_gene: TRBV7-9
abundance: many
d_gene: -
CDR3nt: TGTGCCAGCAGCTTAGCGGGGGCCCTGGAGCAGTACTTC
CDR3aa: CASSLAGALEQYF

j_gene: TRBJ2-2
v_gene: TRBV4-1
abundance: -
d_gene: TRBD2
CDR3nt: TGCGCCAGCAGCATCGGGACTAGATTTCCCGGGGAGCTGTTTTTT
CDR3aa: CASSIGTRFPGELFF

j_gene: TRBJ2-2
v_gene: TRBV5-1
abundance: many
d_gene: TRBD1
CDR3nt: TGCGCCAGCACAGTCCTGGACAGGGGGACAGGGGAGCTGTTTTTT
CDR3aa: CASTVLDRGTGELFF

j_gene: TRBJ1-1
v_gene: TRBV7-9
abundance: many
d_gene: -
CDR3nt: TGTGCCAGCAGCTTAGGGAAAACGGCTGCTTTCTTT
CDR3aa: CASSLGKTAAFF

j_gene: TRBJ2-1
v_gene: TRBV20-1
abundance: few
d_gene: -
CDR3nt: TGCAGTGCTATCCGGGACTCCTCAGGGTATGAGCAGTTCTTC
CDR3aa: CSAIRDSSGYEQFF

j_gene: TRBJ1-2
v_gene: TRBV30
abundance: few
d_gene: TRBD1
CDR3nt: TGTGCCTGGAGTGTACAGGGGCCCGGCTACACCTTC
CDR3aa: CAWSVQGPGYTF

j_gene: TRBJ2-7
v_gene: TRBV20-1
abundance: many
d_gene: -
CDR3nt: TGCAGTGCTAGAGGGTTGTGGGGAGCATACGAGCAGTACTTC
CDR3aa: CSARGLWGAYEQYF

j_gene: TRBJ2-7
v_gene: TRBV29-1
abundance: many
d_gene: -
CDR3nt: TGCAGCGTTGACGTGGCAGGCTCCTACGAGCAGTACTTC
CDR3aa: CSVDVAGSYEQYF

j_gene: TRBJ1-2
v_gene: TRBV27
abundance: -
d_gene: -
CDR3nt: TGTGCCAGCAGTTTATCGGGCAGCCCCTATGGCTACACCTTC
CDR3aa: CASSLSGSPYGYTF

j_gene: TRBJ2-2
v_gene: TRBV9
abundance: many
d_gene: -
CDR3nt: TGTGCCAGCAGCGTAGCTATTCACACCGGGGAGCTGTTTTTT
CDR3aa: CASSVAIHTGELFF

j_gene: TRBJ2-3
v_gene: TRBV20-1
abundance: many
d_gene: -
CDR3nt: TGCAGTGCCCCCCGTGGAGGGGCAGATACGCAGTATTTT
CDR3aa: CSAPRGGADTQYF

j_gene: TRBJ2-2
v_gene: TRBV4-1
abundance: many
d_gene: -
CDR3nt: TGCGCCAGCAGCCAAGATGTGGCAACGAACACCGGGGAGCTGTTTTTT
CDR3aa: CASSQDVATNTGELFF

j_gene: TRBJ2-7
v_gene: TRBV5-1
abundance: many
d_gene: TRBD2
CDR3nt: TGCGCCAGCAGCGCCCGAAGTCCGCGGGAGGAACAGTACTTC
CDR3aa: CASSARSPREEQYF

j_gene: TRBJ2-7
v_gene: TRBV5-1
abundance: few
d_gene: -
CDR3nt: TGCGCCAGCAGCTTGGACGTTACTTACGAGCAGTACTTC
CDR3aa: CASSLDVTYEQYF